This TCR beta chain was observed in a study of blood T cell repertoires in COVID-19. Under the authors' procedure: Reference gene primer amplification yielded estimated nucleated cell counts. Data came from immunoSEQ multiplex PCR; TCRdb stores just in-frame clones and leaves some out. That table furnishes V, J and clone size, whereas the DNA furnished D and trimming. The data contain more than 200,000 clones, under 90% of them seen just once; the ten biggest clones take up about 4%. Trimming left V 9 bases short and J 8 bases short, with 11 bases between. The germline V gene encodes CDR1 SGHRS and CDR2 YFSETQ. CDR3 size: 10 residues.

The chain recombines TRBV5-1 with TRBJ1-1; D is unresolved. The sequencing sample was made of PBMCs or T cells enriched from blood (not recorded which). The clonotype comes from a woman aged 25-40 years with acute COVID-19. The CDR3: CANGSSEAFF. Written as DNA, the CDR3 is TGCGCCAACGGGAGCAGCGAAGCTTTCTTT. Full variable domain (outside the CDR3, taken from reference TRBV5-1 and TRBJ1-1): KAGVTQTPRYLIKTRGQQVTLSCSPISGHRSVSWYQQTPGQGLQFLFEYFSETQRNKGNFPGRFSGRQFSNSRSEMNVSTLELGDSALYLCANGSSEAFFGQGTRLTVV.